This entry features one T cell receptor beta chain sequence. What it binds is unknown. The CDR3 is 12 residues long. CDR1 is SQVTM and CDR2 is ANQGSEA in the germline V gene. The data are from a study of T cells expressing NK-cell markers. Study-wide points: These same clonotypes (in several donors) also led the CD3+CD56-NKG2C+ fraction.

TCRdb reprocessed the 5' RACE reads; each CDR3 protein has one entry and no DNA is given. This sample's table reports 150,000 to 200,000 distinct CDR3 sequences. The sequence came from a man aged 18 to 69 in good health. The sample was blood T cells: a sorted CD56 or NKG2C T cell subset, CD4+ or CD8+ T cells, or bulk PBMC T cells (not recorded which). This rearrangement joins TRBV29-1 to TRBJ2-7; no DNA is available, so the TRBD1 call from TCRdb remains unchecked. The CDR3 region is CSARTGFYEQYF.